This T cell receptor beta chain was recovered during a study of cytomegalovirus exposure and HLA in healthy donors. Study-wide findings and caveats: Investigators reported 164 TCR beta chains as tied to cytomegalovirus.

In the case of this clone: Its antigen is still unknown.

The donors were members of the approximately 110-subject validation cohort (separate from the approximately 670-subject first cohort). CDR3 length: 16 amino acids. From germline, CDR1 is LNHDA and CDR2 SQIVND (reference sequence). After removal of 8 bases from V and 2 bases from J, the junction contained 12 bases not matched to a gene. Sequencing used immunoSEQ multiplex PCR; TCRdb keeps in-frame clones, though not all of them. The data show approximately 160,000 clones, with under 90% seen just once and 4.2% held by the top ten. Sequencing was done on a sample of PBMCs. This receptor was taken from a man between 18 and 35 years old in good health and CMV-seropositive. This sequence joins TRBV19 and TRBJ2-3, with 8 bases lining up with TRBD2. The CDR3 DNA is TGTGCCAGTTCCAACACACTAGCGGCTTACACAGATACGCAGTATTTT. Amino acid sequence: CASSNTLAAYTDTQYF.